This is a list of T cell receptor beta chains from one sample in a study of T cell responses to AZD1222 COVID-19 vaccine. This table comes from immunoSEQ multiplex PCR, and its TCRdb copy is limited to in-frame clones, with some not included. The table includes tens of thousands of clones, around 90% detected once. The sample consisted of peripheral blood, taken on day 0 of AZD1222 vaccination. The receptors were gathered from an adult in good health. CDR3s include the opening cysteine and the closing phenylalanine or tryptophan. D genes are given only for firm matches. Size is omitted from some rows. Given values are once, few, many or a class for expanded clones.

clone_size	v_call	cdr3_length	j_call	d_call	cdr3_aa	cdr3_nt
once	TRBV18	15	TRBJ2-1	-	CASSPPSQSYNEQFF	TGTGCCAGCTCACCACCATCACAGTCCTACAATGAGCAGTTCTTC
-	TRBV11-3	15	TRBJ2-1	TRBD2	CASSLDPGRAGEQFF	TGTGCCAGCAGCTTAGATCCTGGGAGGGCCGGTGAGCAGTTCTTC
-	TRBV5-1	12	TRBJ1-1	-	CASGGSEGEAFF	TGCGCCAGCGGAGGGTCCGAGGGCGAAGCTTTCTTT
-	TRBV3-1/TRBV3-2	16	TRBJ2-7	TRBD1	CASSQHRDRGTYEQYF	TGTGCCAGCAGCCAGCACCGGGACAGGGGAACCTACGAGCAGTACTTC
-	TRBV7-3	13	TRBJ2-1	-	CASSSSGYNEQFF	TGTGCCAGCAGCTCGTCAGGTTACAATGAGCAGTTCTTC
-	TRBV18	15	TRBJ1-3	TRBD1	CASSPRQGPGNTIYF	TGTGCCAGCTCACCGAGACAGGGGCCCGGAAACACCATATATTTT
-	TRBV11-2	17	TRBJ2-1	TRBD2	CASSFLRSAGGTDEQFF	TGTGCCAGCAGCTTCCTCCGTTCTGCGGGAGGGACCGATGAGCAGTTCTTC
-	TRBV5-8	13	TRBJ2-7	-	CASSTRTAYEQYF	TGTGCCAGCAGTACCCGGACAGCCTACGAGCAGTACTTC
-	TRBV27	14	TRBJ1-1	-	CASSKHLRGTEAFF	TGTGCCAGCAGTAAGCACCTGAGGGGGACTGAAGCTTTCTTT
-	TRBV28	12	TRBJ1-5	TRBD1	CEATGRNQPQHF	TGTGAGGCGACAGGGAGGAATCAGCCCCAGCATTTT
-	TRBV19	13	TRBJ1-1	-	CASSLLGSTEAFF	TGTGCCAGTAGTCTACTGGGGTCCACTGAAGCTTTCTTT
once	TRBV5-6	14	TRBJ2-1	-	CASSLGPGVREQFF	TGTGCCAGCAGCTTGGGGCCAGGGGTCCGTGAGCAGTTCTTC
-	TRBV29-1	12	TRBJ1-2	-	CSVDGLNYGYTF	TGCAGCGTTGATGGGCTTAACTATGGCTACACCTTC
-	TRBV9	13	TRBJ1-6	-	CASSVEDNSPLHF	TGTGCCAGCAGCGTGGAAGATAATTCACCCCTCCACTTT
-	TRBV28	12	TRBJ2-7	-	CASTRRTYEQYF	TGTGCCAGCACTAGACGGACCTACGAGCAGTACTTC
-	TRBV19	15	TRBJ2-7	-	CASSIGRGRSYEQYF	TGTGCCAGTAGTATAGGACGGGGGCGATCCTACGAGCAGTACTTC
-	TRBV2	16	TRBJ1-5	TRBD1	CASRRDRGRANQPQHF	TGTGCCAGCAGAAGGGACAGGGGGCGCGCCAATCAGCCCCAGCATTTT
-	TRBV2	14	TRBJ1-5	TRBD1	CASLKGQGLQPQHF	TGTGCCAGCCTGAAGGGACAGGGGTTGCAGCCCCAGCATTTT
-	TRBV6-5	16	TRBJ2-1	TRBD2	CASSYSKGLGVGEQFF	TGTGCCAGCAGTTACTCAAAAGGACTAGGGGTAGGTGAGCAGTTCTTC
-	TRBV27	13	TRBJ1-1	TRBD1	CASSFRTGEEAFF	TGTGCCAGCAGTTTCCGGACAGGAGAGGAAGCTTTCTTT
-	TRBV18	13	TRBJ2-7	-	CASSPGSRGEQYF	TGTGCCAGCTCACCGGGATCACGAGGGGAGCAGTACTTC
-	TRBV28	16	TRBJ1-2	-	CASSPSETRANYGYTF	TGTGCCAGCAGTCCGAGTGAGACACGAGCTAACTATGGCTACACCTTC
-	TRBV19	13	TRBJ2-7	-	CASSIRQGGAEYF	TGTGCCAGTAGTATACGGCAGGGTGGAGCAGAGTACTTC
-	TRBV2	13	TRBJ1-5	-	CASRDRFDQPQHF	TGTGCCAGCAGAGACAGGTTTGATCAGCCCCAGCATTTT
-	TRBV13	12	TRBJ1-6	-	CASSLGGSPLHF	TGTGCCAGCAGCTTAGGGGGTTCACCCCTCCACTTT
-	TRBV12-3/TRBV12-4	12	TRBJ1-2	-	CASSLRPGGHTF	TGTGCCAGCAGCTTACGCCCCGGGGGGCACACCTTC
-	TRBV9	15	TRBJ2-2	-	CASSPPGRNTGELFF	TGTGCCAGCAGCCCCCCGGGGCGAAACACCGGGGAGCTGTTTTTT
-	TRBV6-5	15	TRBJ2-7	-	CASTDPHRAGYEQYF	TGTGCCAGCACCGACCCCCACAGGGCGGGCTACGAGCAGTACTTC
-	TRBV28	14	TRBJ2-7	TRBD2	CASQPGLAIYEQYF	TGTGCCAGCCAACCGGGACTAGCGATCTACGAGCAGTACTTC
-	TRBV30	13	TRBJ1-1	-	CAWEVSGPAEAFF	TGTGCCTGGGAGGTGTCAGGACCGGCTGAAGCTTTCTTT
-	TRBV10-2	12	TRBJ1-1	-	CASNPGVGEAFF	TGCGCCAGCAACCCAGGGGTCGGTGAAGCTTTCTTT
-	TRBV2	11	TRBJ1-3	-	CASSPGNTIYF	TGTGCCAGCAGTCCTGGAAACACCATATATTTT
-	TRBV12-5	12	TRBJ2-1	-	CASGNGVNEQFF	TGTGCTAGTGGAAACGGGGTCAATGAGCAGTTCTTC
-	TRBV13	13	TRBJ2-2	-	CASSSRVTGELFF	TGTGCCAGCAGCTCGCGGGTCACCGGGGAGCTGTTTTTT
-	TRBV18	16	TRBJ2-2	-	CASSPQGLANTGELFF	TGTGCCAGCTCACCACAGGGCCTCGCGAACACCGGGGAGCTGTTTTTT
-	TRBV30	14	TRBJ1-2	-	CAWSVLAGSGGYTF	TGTGCCTGGAGTGTACTTGCGGGGTCAGGCGGCTACACCTTC
-	TRBV21-1	14	TRBJ1-6	-	CASRDRGIASPLHF	TGTGCCAGCCGGGACAGGGGAATCGCTTCACCCCTCCACTTT
-	TRBV4-1	13	TRBJ2-2	-	CASSQAYTGELFF	TGCGCCAGCAGCCAAGCCTATACCGGGGAGCTGTTTTTT
-	TRBV5-4	13	TRBJ2-7	-	CASSLGANYEQYF	TGTGCCAGCAGCCTGGGGGCGAATTACGAGCAGTACTTC
-	TRBV18	16	TRBJ1-2	-	CASSPSQRQTSYGYTF	TGTGCCAGCTCTCCCTCGCAGAGACAAACAAGCTATGGCTACACCTTC
-	TRBV9	14	TRBJ1-6	-	CASSVGTLNSPLHF	TGTGCCAGCAGCGTAGGGACGTTAAATTCACCCCTCCACTTT
-	TRBV27	16	TRBJ1-1	-	CASSLEGGRPYTEAFF	TGTGCCAGCAGTTTAGAAGGCGGCAGGCCTTACACTGAAGCTTTCTTT
-	TRBV7-8	15	TRBJ1-1	-	CASSLGGARVAEAFF	TGTGCCAGCAGCTTAGGAGGGGCAAGAGTTGCTGAAGCTTTCTTT
-	TRBV15	15	TRBJ2-2	-	CATSRDRKNTGELFF	TGTGCCACCAGCAGAGACAGGAAGAACACCGGGGAGCTGTTTTTT
-	TRBV5-6	16	TRBJ1-4	-	CASSKRTAATNEKLFF	TGTGCCAGCAGTAAGAGAACGGCTGCAACTAATGAAAAACTGTTTTTT
-	TRBV11-2	15	TRBJ2-3	-	CASSLGRASTDTQYF	TGTGCCAGCAGCTTAGGGAGGGCTAGCACAGATACGCAGTATTTT
few	TRBV18	13	TRBJ1-2	-	CASSPPPGVGYTF	TGTGCCAGCTCACCACCTCCCGGGGTGGGCTACACCTTC
-	TRBV3-1/TRBV3-2	14	TRBJ2-7	-	CASSHALGFYEQYF	TGTGCCAGCAGCCACGCCCTGGGGTTCTACGAGCAGTACTTC
-	TRBV14	14	TRBJ1-6	-	CASSQGHYNSPLHF	TGTGCCAGCAGCCAAGGGCACTATAATTCACCCCTCCACTTT
-	TRBV4-1	14	TRBJ2-3	-	CASSLSENTDTQYF	TGCGCCAGCAGCCTTTCGGAGAACACAGATACGCAGTATTTT
-	TRBV19	13	TRBJ1-4	-	CASHQRLMAKLFF	TGTGCCAGTCACCAGCGGTTGATGGCAAAACTGTTTTTT